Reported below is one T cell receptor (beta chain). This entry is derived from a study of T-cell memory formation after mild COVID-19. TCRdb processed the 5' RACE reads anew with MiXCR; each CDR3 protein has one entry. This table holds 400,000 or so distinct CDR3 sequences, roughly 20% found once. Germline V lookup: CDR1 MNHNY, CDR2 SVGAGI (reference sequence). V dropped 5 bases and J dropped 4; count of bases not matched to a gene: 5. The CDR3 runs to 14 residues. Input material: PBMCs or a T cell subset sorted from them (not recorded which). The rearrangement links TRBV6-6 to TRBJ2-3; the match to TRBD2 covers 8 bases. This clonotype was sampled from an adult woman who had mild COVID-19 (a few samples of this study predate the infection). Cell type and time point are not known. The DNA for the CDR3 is TGTGCCAGCAGTCCGTTAGCGGGGCCAGATACGCAGTATTTT. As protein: CASSPLAGPDTQYF.